A selection of T cell receptor beta chains follows, all from one sample in a study of response to subunit inactivated influenza vaccine. One entry per CDR3 protein results from TCRdb running MiXCR on the RT-PCR reads. The table includes hundreds of thousands of distinct CDR3 sequences, 14% detected once. The sample here was PBMCs from blood, taken roughly 2 weeks before vaccination. The receptors were sampled from a man over 45 who received an inactivated influenza vaccine. The CDR3 runs from the conserved cysteine through the conserved F or W. The D gene is left open where the match is weak. Clone sizes are given selectively: once, few, many, or a class where the clone is expanded.

>TRBJ2-3|.|TRBV18|12|.
CASSPASAETGF
TGTGCCAGCTCACCGGCGAGCGCCGAGACTGGTTTT
>TRBJ2-3|few|TRBV11-2|15|.
CASSLGGWGTDTQYF
TGTGCCAGCAGCTTAGGGGGCTGGGGCACAGATACGCAGTATTTT
>TRBJ1-2|.|TRBV20-1|16|.
CCARSPTGLVWDGYTF
TGCTGTGCTAGGTCGCCGACAGGTCTGGTTTGGGATGGCTACACCTTC
>TRBJ2-2|.|TRBV9|17|.
CASSSPRQVANTGELFF
TGTGCCAGCAGTTCCCCACGACAGGTTGCGAACACCGGGGAGCTGTTTTTT
>TRBJ1-5|few|TRBV6-1|12|.
CASSESVQPQHF
TGTGCCAGCAGTGAGTCGGTACAGCCCCAGCATTTT
>TRBJ1-6|many|TRBV12-3/TRBV12-4|11|.
CASSLNSPLHF
TGTGCCAGCAGTCTAAATTCACCCCTCCACTTT
>TRBJ2-3|.|TRBV10-3|16|TRBD2
CAISEKRGINTDTQYF
TGTGCCATCAGTGAAAAGCGGGGGATTAACACAGATACGCAGTATTTT
>TRBJ2-7|.|TRBV12-3/TRBV12-4|15|TRBD2
CASRPTSGGPPEQYF
TGTGCCAGCAGGCCCACTAGCGGGGGACCTCCCGAGCAGTACTTC
>TRBJ1-1|.|TRBV6-6|12|.
CASWAGSTEAFF
TGTGCCAGTTGGGCTGGGAGCACTGAAGCTTTCTTT
>TRBJ2-5|few|TRBV29-1|12|.
CSALTTGETQYF
TGCAGCGCCCTGACTACGGGGGAGACCCAGTACTTC
>TRBJ2-5|once|TRBV15|15|.
CATSRQDWGGETQYF
TGTGCCACCAGCAGGCAGGACTGGGGCGGCGAGACCCAGTACTTC
>TRBJ1-1|few|TRBV9|15|.
CASSATATGRTEAFF
TGTGCCAGCAGCGCCACGGCCACAGGGCGCACTGAAGCTTTCTTT
>TRBJ2-1|few|TRBV29-1|14|.
CSVNTAVKYNEQFF
TGCAGCGTTAATACAGCGGTGAAATACAATGAGCAGTTCTTC
>TRBJ1-1|few|TRBV6-1|13|TRBD1
CASSQDRARKAFF
TGTGCCAGCAGCCAAGACAGGGCCCGGAAAGCTTTCTTT
>TRBJ2-1|few|TRBV11-3|15|.
CASSLNHAPGNEQFF
TGTGCCAGCAGCTTGAACCACGCCCCGGGGAATGAGCAGTTCTTC
>TRBJ2-3|.|TRBV2|14|TRBD1
CASLNRGVADTQYF
TGTGCCAGCTTGAACAGGGGAGTTGCAGATACGCAGTATTTT
>TRBJ2-6|few|TRBV3-1|15|.
CASSPDTSGANVLTF
TGTGCCAGCAGCCCGGACACCTCTGGGGCCAACGTCCTGACTTTC
>TRBJ2-2|.|TRBV12-3/TRBV12-4|15|TRBD1
CASSFKGQYTGELFF
TGTGCCAGCAGTTTTAAGGGACAGTACACCGGGGAGCTGTTTTTT
>TRBJ2-4|.|TRBV28|16|.
CASNREGRTSKNIQYF
TGTGCCAGCAACCGTGAAGGCCGTACCTCCAAAAACATTCAGTACTTC
>TRBJ2-7|many|TRBV29-1|15|TRBD1
CSVLEATGGRYEQYF
TGCAGCGTTCTCGAGGCGACAGGGGGACGCTACGAGCAGTACTTC
>TRBJ2-7|few|TRBV12-3/TRBV12-4|14|.
CASSLSLAVYEQYF
TGTGCCAGCAGTTTAAGTCTAGCCGTCTACGAGCAGTACTTC
>TRBJ1-1|.|TRBV20-1|12|.
CSAANGNTEAFF
TGCAGTGCCGCGAACGGGAACACTGAAGCTTTCTTT
>TRBJ1-5|few|TRBV20-1|16|.
CSARGTRDTSNQPQHF
TGCAGTGCTAGAGGAACCCGGGACACAAGCAATCAGCCCCAGCATTTT
>TRBJ2-7|few|TRBV5-6|15|TRBD1
CASSRRDSFFHEQYF
TGTGCCAGCAGCCGCCGGGACAGCTTTTTCCACGAGCAGTACTTC
>TRBJ2-3|many|TRBV20-1|16|.
CSARDLVGLPSDTQYF
TGCAGTGCTAGAGATCTCGTGGGACTCCCCTCGGATACGCAGTATTTT
>TRBJ2-3|many|TRBV28|15|TRBD2
CASSWGTSLTDTQYF
TGTGCCAGCAGTTGGGGGACTAGTCTCACAGATACGCAGTATTTT
>TRBJ2-3|.|TRBV28|12|.
CSSRYEADTQYF
TGTTCCAGCAGGTACGAGGCAGATACGCAGTATTTT
>TRBJ2-2|.|TRBV2|13|.
CASSVIPAGELFF
TGTGCCAGCAGTGTTATTCCTGCCGGGGAGCTGTTTTTT
>TRBJ2-1|many|TRBV7-2|13|.
CASSLMGAGEQFF
TGTGCCAGCAGCTTAATGGGGGCAGGAGAGCAGTTCTTC
>TRBJ2-5|few|TRBV20-1|18|.
CSASGGHDTSYQSETQYF
TGCAGTGCCTCGGGCGGGCATGATACCTCGTACCAGTCCGAGACCCAGTACTTC
>TRBJ1-1|.|TRBV12-3/TRBV12-4|14|.
CASSLTGPGREAFF
TGTGCCAGCAGTCTGACAGGCCCCGGCCGGGAAGCTTTCTTT
>TRBJ1-5|.|TRBV20-1|14|TRBD1
CSAPGTGSNQPQHF
TGCAGTGCGCCCGGGACAGGAAGCAATCAGCCCCAGCATTTT
>TRBJ2-7|few|TRBV27|13|.
CASSYGYSYEQYF
TGTGCCAGCAGTTATGGGTACTCCTACGAGCAGTACTTC
>TRBJ2-7|few|TRBV4-1|15|.
CASSLMMGEPYEQYF
TGCGCCAGCAGTCTTATGATGGGAGAGCCCTACGAGCAGTACTTC
>TRBJ2-5|.|TRBV7-8|15|.
CASSLEGGIWETQYF
TGTGCCAGCAGCTTAGAGGGGGGGATATGGGAGACCCAGTACTTC
>TRBJ2-5|few|TRBV20-1|14|TRBD2
CSTTPSGARETQYF
TGCAGTACCACGCCTAGCGGGGCGAGGGAGACCCAGTACTTC
>TRBJ2-1|.|TRBV5-5|17|.
CASSRGYSRASNHEQFF
TGTGCCAGCAGCCGTGGGTATTCCAGGGCCTCCAACCATGAGCAGTTCTTC